This T cell receptor (beta chain) was sequenced during a study of T cells in Graves' hyperthyroidism and ophthalmopathy. Whole-study results and caveats: Most thyroid-expanded clonotypes above 0.001 were also found in blood.

With respect to this clonotype: The antigen remains unidentified.

The CDR3 spans 19 residues. Germline V CDR1 and CDR2: SGHAT, FQDESV (reference sequence). Losses at the gene ends were 3 bases for V and 6 bases for J; bases not matched to a gene: 20. The TCR beta CDR3 regions underwent amplification using RNA transcripts as the source. First-round RT-PCR targeting the TCR CDR3 was performed with the HTBI primer set. TCRdb reanalysed the multiplex PCR reads using MiXCR and keeps one entry per CDR3 protein. The sample shows 550,000 to 600,000 distinct CDR3 sequences, about 45% of them seen only once. The sample taken for sequencing was peripheral blood or thyroid tissue (not recorded which). V and J are TRBV11-1 and TRBJ1-5; 7 bases agree with TRBD1. This clonotype originated in an adult woman with Graves' disease, either hyperthyroidism or ophthalmopathy (not recorded which). This chain's CDR3 is CASSFFFGTAQGVGQPQHF. The CDR3 DNA reads TGTGCCAGCAGCTTTTTTTTCGGGACAGCGCAGGGAGTTGGTCAGCCCCAGCATTTT.